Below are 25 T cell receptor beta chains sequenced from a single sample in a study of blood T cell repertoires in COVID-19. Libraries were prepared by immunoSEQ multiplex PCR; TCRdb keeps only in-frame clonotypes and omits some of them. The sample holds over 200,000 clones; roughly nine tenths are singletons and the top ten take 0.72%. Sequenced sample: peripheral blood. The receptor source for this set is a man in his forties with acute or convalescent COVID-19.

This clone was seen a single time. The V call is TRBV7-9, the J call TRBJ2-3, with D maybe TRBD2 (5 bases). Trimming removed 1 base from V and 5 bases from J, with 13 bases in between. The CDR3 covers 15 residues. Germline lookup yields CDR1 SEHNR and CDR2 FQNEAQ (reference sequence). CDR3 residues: CASSLVGVLRDTQYF. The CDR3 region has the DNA TGTGCCAGCAGCTTAGTGGGAGTCCTTAGAGATACGCAGTATTTT.

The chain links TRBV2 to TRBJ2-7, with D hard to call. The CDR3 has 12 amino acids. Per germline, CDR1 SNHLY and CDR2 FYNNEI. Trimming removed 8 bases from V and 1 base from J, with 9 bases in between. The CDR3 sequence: CASVYSSYEQYF. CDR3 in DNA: TGTGCCAGCGTCTACAGTTCCTACGAGCAGTACTTC.

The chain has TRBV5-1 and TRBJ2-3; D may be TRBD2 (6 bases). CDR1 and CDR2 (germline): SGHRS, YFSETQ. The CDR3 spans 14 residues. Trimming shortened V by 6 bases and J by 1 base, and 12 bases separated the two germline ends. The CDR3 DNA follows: TGCGCCAGCAACATAGCGGAACGCACAGATACGCAGTATTTT. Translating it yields CASNIAERTDTQYF.

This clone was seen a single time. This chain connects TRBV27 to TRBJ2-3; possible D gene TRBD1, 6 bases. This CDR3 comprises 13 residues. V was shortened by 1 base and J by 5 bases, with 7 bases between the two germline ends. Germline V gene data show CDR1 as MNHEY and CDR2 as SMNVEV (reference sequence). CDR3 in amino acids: CASSLFRGDTQYF. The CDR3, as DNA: TGTGCCAGCAGTTTATTCAGGGGAGATACGCAGTATTTT.

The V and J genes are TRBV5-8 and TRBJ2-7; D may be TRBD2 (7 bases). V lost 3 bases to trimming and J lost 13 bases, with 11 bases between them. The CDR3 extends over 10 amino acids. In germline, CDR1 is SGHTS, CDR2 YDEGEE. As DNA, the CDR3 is TGTGCCAGCAGCTCGCGGGGGCATTACTTC. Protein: CASSSRGHYF.

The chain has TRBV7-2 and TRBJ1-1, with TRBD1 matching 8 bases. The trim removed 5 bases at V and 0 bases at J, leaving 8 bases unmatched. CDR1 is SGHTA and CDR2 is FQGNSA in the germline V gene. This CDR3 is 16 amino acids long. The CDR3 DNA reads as TGTGCCAGCAGCCTTGACAGGGGCGAAATGAACACTGAAGCTTTCTTT. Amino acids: CASSLDRGEMNTEAFF.

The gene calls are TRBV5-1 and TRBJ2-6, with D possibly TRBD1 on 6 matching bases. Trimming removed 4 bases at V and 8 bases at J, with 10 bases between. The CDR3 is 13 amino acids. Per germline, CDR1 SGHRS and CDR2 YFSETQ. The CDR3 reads CASSLTGSNVLTF. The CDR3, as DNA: TGCGCCAGCAGCCTAACAGGGTCCAACGTCCTGACTTTC. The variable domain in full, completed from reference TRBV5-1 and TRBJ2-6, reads KAGVTQTPRYLIKTRGQQVTLSCSPISGHRSVSWYQQTPGQGLQFLFEYFSETQRNKGNFPGRFSGRQFSNSRSEMNVSTLELGDSALYLCASSLTGSNVLTFGAGSRLTVL.

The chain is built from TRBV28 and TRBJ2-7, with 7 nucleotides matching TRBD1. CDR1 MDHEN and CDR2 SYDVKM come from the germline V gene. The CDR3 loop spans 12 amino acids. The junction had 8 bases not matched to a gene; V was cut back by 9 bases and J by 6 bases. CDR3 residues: CASRQGSREQYF. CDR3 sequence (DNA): TGTGCCAGTAGACAGGGCTCGCGCGAGCAGTACTTC.

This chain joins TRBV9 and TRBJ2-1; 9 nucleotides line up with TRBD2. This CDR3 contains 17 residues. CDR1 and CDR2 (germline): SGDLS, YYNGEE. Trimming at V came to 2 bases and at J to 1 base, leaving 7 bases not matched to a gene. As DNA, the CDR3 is TGTGCCAGCAGCGTCCGGAGCGGGGGGCCATCCTACAATGAGCAGTTCTTC. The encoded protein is CASSVRSGGPSYNEQFF.

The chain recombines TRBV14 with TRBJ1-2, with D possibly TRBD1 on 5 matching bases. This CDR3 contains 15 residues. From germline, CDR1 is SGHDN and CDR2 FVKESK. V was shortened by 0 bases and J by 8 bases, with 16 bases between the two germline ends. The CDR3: CASSQDMARVVGYTF. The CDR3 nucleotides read TGTGCCAGCAGCCAAGATATGGCCAGGGTGGTAGGCTACACCTTC.

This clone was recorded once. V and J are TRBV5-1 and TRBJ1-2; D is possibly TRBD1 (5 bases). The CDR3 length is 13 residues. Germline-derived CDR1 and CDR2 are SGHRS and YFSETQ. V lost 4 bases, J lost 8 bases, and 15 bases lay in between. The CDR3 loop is CASSPEGQEGYTF. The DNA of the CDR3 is TGCGCCAGCAGCCCGGAGGGGCAGGAGGGCTACACCTTC.

As DNA, the CDR3 is TGTGCCAGCAGCAAACTTACGCTAGTTCTCCTGGGGGGGCACTTCGATGAGCAGTTCTTC. This encodes CASSKLTLVLLGGHFDEQFF. The chain joins TRBV21-1 to TRBJ2-1; the D call of TRBD2 is as the table states it, not checked on the DNA. TRBV21-1 is deemed a pseudogene. This CDR3 is built from 20 residues.

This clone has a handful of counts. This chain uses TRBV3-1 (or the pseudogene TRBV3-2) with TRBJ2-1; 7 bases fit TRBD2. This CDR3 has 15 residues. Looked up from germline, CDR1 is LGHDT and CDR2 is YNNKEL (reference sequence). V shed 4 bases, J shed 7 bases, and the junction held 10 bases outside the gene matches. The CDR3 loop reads CASSPLEGGRNEQFF. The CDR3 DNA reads TGTGCCAGCAGCCCCCTGGAGGGAGGGAGGAATGAGCAGTTCTTC.

DNA of the CDR3: TGTGCCAGCAGCCTATCGGGGGGGCCCAACAATGAGCAGTTCTTC. Protein: CASSLSGGPNNEQFF. The chain combines TRBV11-3 with TRBJ2-1, with TRBD2 identical over 8 bases. The CDR3 is 15 amino acids. The V gene end was trimmed by 5 bases and the J gene end by 5 bases; junction bases not matched to a gene: 8. The germline V gene encodes CDR1 SGHNT and CDR2 YENEEA.

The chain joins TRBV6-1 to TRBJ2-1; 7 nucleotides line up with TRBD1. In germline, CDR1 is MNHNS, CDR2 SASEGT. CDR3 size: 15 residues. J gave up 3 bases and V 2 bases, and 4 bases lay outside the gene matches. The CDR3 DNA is TGTGCCAGCAGTGAATTTGGACAGGACTACAATGAGCAGTTCTTC. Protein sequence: CASSEFGQDYNEQFF.

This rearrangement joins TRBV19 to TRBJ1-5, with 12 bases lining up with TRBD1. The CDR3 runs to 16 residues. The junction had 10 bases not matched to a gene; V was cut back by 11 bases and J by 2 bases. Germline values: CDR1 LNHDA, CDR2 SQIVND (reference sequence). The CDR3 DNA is TGTGCCTCCACGGGGACAGGGGGCGCGGGCAATCAGCCCCAGCATTTT. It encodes CASTGTGGAGNQPQHF.

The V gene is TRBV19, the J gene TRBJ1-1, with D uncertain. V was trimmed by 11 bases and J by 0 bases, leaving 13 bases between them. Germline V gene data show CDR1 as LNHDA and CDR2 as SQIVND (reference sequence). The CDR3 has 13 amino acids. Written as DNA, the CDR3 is TGTGCCCCCCGGGAGGACCTGAACACTGAAGCTTTCTTT. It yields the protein CAPREDLNTEAFF. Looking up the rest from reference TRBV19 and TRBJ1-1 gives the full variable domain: DGGITQSPKYLFRKEGQNVTLSCEQNLNHDAMYWYRQDPGQGLRLIYYSQIVNDFQKGDIAEGYSVSREKKESFPLTVTSAQKNPTAFYLCAPREDLNTEAFFGQGTRLTVV.

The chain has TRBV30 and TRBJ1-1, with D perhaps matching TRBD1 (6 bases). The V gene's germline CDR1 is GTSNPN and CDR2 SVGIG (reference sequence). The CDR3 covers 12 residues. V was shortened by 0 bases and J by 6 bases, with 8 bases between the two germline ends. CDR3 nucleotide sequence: TGTGCCTGGAGTGTAGGGGGTCCTGAAGCTTTCTTT. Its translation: CAWSVGGPEAFF.

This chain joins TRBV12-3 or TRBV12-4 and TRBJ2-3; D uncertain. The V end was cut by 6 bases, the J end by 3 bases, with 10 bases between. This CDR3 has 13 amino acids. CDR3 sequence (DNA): TGTGCCAGCAGCACCACAGAGACAGATACGCAGTATTTT. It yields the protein CASSTTETDTQYF.

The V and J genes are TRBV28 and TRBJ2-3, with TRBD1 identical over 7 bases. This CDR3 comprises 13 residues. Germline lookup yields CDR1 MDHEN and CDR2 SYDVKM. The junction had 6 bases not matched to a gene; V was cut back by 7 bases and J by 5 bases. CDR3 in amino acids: CASNPTGLDTQYF. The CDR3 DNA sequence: TGTGCCAGCAACCCGACAGGGTTAGATACGCAGTATTTT. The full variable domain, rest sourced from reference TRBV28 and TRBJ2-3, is DVKVTQSSRYLVKRTGEKVFLECVQDMDHENMFWYRQDPGLGLRLIYFSYDVKMKEKGDIPEGYSVSREKKERFSLILESASTNQTSMYLCASNPTGLDTQYFGPGTRLTVL.

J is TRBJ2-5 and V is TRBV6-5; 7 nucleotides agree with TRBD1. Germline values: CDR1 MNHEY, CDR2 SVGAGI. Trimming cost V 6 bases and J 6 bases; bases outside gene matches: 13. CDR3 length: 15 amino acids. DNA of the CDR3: TGTGCCAGCAGCCAGGACAGGAGTGAATTGAAGACCCAGTACTTC. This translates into CASSQDRSELKTQYF.

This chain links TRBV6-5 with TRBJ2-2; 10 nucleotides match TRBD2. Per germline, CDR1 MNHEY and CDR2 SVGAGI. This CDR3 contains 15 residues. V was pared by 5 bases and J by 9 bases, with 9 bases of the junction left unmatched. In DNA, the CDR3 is TGTGCCAGCAGTCCTAGCGGGGGCCCAAGGTGGGAGCTGTTTTTT. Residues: CASSPSGGPRWELFF.

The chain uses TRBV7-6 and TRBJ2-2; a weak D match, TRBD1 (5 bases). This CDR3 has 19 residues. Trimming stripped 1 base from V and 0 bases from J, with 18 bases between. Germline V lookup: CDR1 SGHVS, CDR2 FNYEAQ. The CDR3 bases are TGTGCCAGCAGCTTAGGGTCAGGGCTCGTGCGCCCGAACACCGGGGAGCTGTTTTTT. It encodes CASSLGSGLVRPNTGELFF. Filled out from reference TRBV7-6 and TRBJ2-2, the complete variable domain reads GAGVSQSPRYKVTKRGQDVALRCDPISGHVSLYWYRQALGQGPEFLTYFNYEAQQDKSGLPNDRFSAERPEGSISTLTIQRTEQRDSAMYRCASSLGSGLVRPNTGELFFGEGSRLTVL.

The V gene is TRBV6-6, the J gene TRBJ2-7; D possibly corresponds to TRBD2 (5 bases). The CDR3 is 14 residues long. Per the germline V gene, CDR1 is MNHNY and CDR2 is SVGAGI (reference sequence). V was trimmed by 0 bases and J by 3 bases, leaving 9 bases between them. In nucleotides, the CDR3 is TGTGCCAGCAGTTACTCTACGGGGTTCTACGAGCAGTACTTC. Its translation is CASSYSTGFYEQYF.

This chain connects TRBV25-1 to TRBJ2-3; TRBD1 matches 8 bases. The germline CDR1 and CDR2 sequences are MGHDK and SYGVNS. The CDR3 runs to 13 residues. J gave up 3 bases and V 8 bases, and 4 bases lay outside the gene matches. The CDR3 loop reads CASVRQGTDTQYF. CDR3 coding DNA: TGTGCCAGCGTTAGACAGGGGACAGATACGCAGTATTTT. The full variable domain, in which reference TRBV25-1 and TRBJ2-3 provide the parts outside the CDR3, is EADIYQTPRYLVIGTGKKITLECSQTMGHDKMYWYQQDPGMELHLIHYSYGVNSTEKGDLSSESTVSRIRTEHFPLTLESARPSHTSQYLCASVRQGTDTQYFGPGTRLTVL.